These 18 T cell receptor beta chains were all obtained from the same sample, sequenced in a study of T cells expressing NK-cell markers. TCRdb derives one entry per CDR3 protein from the 5' RACE reads, leaving out DNA. The sample yields a few hundred thousand distinct CDR3 sequences, of which the top ten take up 5.2%. The sequencing input was blood T cells: a sorted CD56 or NKG2C T cell subset, CD4+ or CD8+ T cells, or bulk PBMC T cells (not recorded which). The receptors derive from a man aged 18 to 70 in good health.

This chain connects TRBV7-8 to TRBJ1-2; the D gene TCRdb calls, TRBD1, cannot be checked with no DNA. Germline assignment: CDR1 SGHVS and CDR2 FQNEAQ. CDR3 size: 17 residues. CDR3 sequence: CASSFRGQPNLNYGYTF.

The rearrangement links TRBV5-1 to TRBJ2-1. Germline values: CDR1 SGHRS, CDR2 YFSETQ. The CDR3 covers 15 residues. Here the CDR3 reads CASSLRQSSYNEQFF.

The chain links TRBV5-1 to TRBJ1-4; TCRdb designates TRBD1, a call that cannot be tested without DNA. CDR1 and CDR2 (germline): SGHRS, YFSETQ. This CDR3 is 16 amino acids long. This CDR3 is CASSLQPGTGDEKLFF. Supplemented by reference TRBV5-1 and TRBJ1-4, the full variable domain reads KAGVTQTPRYLIKTRGQQVTLSCSPISGHRSVSWYQQTPGQGLQFLFEYFSETQRNKGNFPGRFSGRQFSNSRSEMNVSTLELGDSALYLCASSLQPGTGDEKLFFGSGTQLSVL.

This chain joins TRBV7-2 and TRBJ2-1; TCRdb's D call, TRBD2, is unchecked because there is no DNA. Germline loops: CDR1 SGHTA, CDR2 FQGNSA. CDR3 size: 17 residues. The CDR3 is CASSFGSTSGRPNEQFF. The full variable domain, its missing parts supplied by reference TRBV7-2 and TRBJ2-1, is GAGVSQSPSNKVTEKGKDVELRCDPISGHTALYWYRQSLGQGLEFLIYFQGNSAPDKSGLPSDRFSAERTGGSVSTLTIQRTQQEDSAVYLCASSFGSTSGRPNEQFFGPGTRLTVL.

The chain carries TRBV4-1 and TRBJ2-7; the D call of TRBD1 rests on TCRdb alone, since no DNA is present to check it. Germline assignment: CDR1 MGHRA and CDR2 YSYEKL. CDR3 length: 14 amino acids. The CDR3 region is CASSQGQGFYEQYF.

The chain is built from TRBV7-7 and TRBJ2-5; TCRdb names TRBD1, which stays unverified in the absence of DNA. The CDR3 covers 14 residues. The germline CDR1 and CDR2 sequences are SSHAT and FNYEAQ (reference sequence). CDR3 sequence reads: CASSLQGSRETQYF.

The chain links TRBV7-2 to TRBJ2-5; TCRdb calls TRBD2, which cannot be checked without DNA. Per germline, CDR1 SGHTA and CDR2 FQGNSA. CDR3 length equals 17 residues. This CDR3 is CASSSWAAGGGQETQYF.

This chain connects TRBV20-1 to TRBJ2-1. The CDR3 totals 15 residues. Germline V gene data show CDR1 as DFQATT and CDR2 as SNEGSKA (reference sequence). The CDR3 loop reads CSARDPRGRYNEQFF.

CDR3 residues: CSGRGTDYEQYF. The chain combines TRBV29-1 with TRBJ2-7. Germline V gene sequence: CDR1 SQVTM, CDR2 ANQGSEA. CDR3 length: 12 amino acids.

The V and J genes are TRBV5-1 and TRBJ2-1; TCRdb selects TRBD1, and the lack of DNA leaves this call unchecked. The germline CDR1 and CDR2 sequences are SGHRS and YFSETQ. The length of the CDR3 is 15 residues. CDR3 region: CASSRGQGPYNEQFF.

This chain links TRBV15 with TRBJ1-5. Looked up from germline, CDR1 is LNHNV and CDR2 is YYDKDF (reference sequence). CDR3 length: 13 residues. CDR3: CATSSPGLQPQHF.

The chain combines TRBV21-1 with TRBJ1-1. TRBV21-1 is a pseudogene locus. This CDR3 is built from 12 residues. CDR3 sequence reads: CASSNGGGEAFF.

This rearrangement joins TRBV2 to TRBJ2-7; the D gene TCRdb calls, TRBD1, cannot be checked with no DNA. The length of the CDR3 is 13 residues. Germline CDR1 is SNHLY and CDR2 is FYNNEI. The CDR3 loop reads CASTGDGTYEQYF. Variable domain in full (rest from reference TRBV2 and TRBJ2-7): EPEVTQTPSHQVTQMGQEVILRCVPISNHLYFYWYRQILGQKVEFLVSFYNNEISEKSEIFDDQFSVERPDGSNFTLKIRSTKLEDSAMYFCASTGDGTYEQYFGPGTRLTVT.

The chain is built from TRBV5-8 and TRBJ2-3; no DNA is available, so the TRBD2 call from TCRdb remains unchecked. CDR1 and CDR2 (germline): SGHTS, YDEGEE. The CDR3 consists of 17 residues. CDR3: CASSSALAGRRTDTQYF.

The chain combines TRBV20-1 with TRBJ1-1. This CDR3 spans 12 amino acids. Per the germline V gene, CDR1 is DFQATT and CDR2 is SNEGSKA (reference sequence). This chain's CDR3 is CSASVDVTEAFF.

This chain joins TRBV2 and TRBJ2-7. Per the germline V gene, CDR1 is SNHLY and CDR2 is FYNNEI. The CDR3 extends over 14 amino acids. The CDR3 sequence is CASSEQLDSYEQYF. Drawing the rest from reference TRBV2 and TRBJ2-7, the complete variable domain is EPEVTQTPSHQVTQMGQEVILRCVPISNHLYFYWYRQILGQKVEFLVSFYNNEISEKSEIFDDQFSVERPDGSNFTLKIRSTKLEDSAMYFCASSEQLDSYEQYFGPGTRLTVT.

The rearrangement links TRBV12-3 or TRBV12-4 to TRBJ2-7; TCRdb picks TRBD2, but there is no DNA to check that call. The CDR3 totals 14 residues. CDR3 loop: CASPGKTSGDEQYF.

The chain employs TRBV6-5 and TRBJ1-6; with no DNA, the TCRdb D assignment of TRBD1 cannot be verified. The CDR3 has 17 residues. Germline-derived CDR1 and CDR2 are MNHEY and SVGAGI. The CDR3 spells CASSYPTIQGGNSPLHF.